This T cell receptor (beta chain) was sequenced for a study of OX40 agonist ivuxolimab in advanced cancers. About the study: Ivuxolimab, which is an agonistic anti-OX40 (CD134) antibody, was administered to the patients. Partial responses were seen in three patients, one with hepatocellular carcinoma and two with cutaneous melanoma. Averaging 60 years in age, with a range of about 23 to 80, the cohort was approximately 83% male.

Blood sampling took place at baseline, cycle 4 day 1, and cycle 7 day 1. Data came from immunoSEQ multiplex PCR; TCRdb stores just in-frame clones and leaves some out. The table lists tens of thousands of clones, approximately 90% of them singletons. The CDR3 is 17 residues long. CDR1 and CDR2 from the germline V gene are SGDLS and YYNGEE. The V segment lost 2 bases and the J segment 0 bases; nucleotides outside the gene matches: 8. This specimen was CD4+ or CD8+ T cells sorted from blood, taken in a trial of the OX40 agonist ivuxolimab. The sequence derives from an adult with an advanced solid tumor such as melanoma, head and neck, liver or kidney cancer. The chain links TRBV9 to TRBJ2-1, with 7 positions matching TRBD2. DNA for the CDR3: TGTGCCAGCAGCGTCACGAGCGGGGCACTCTCCTACAATGAGCAGTTCTTC. Translation gives CASSVTSGALSYNEQFF.